Below, 28 T cell receptor beta chains from the same sample are listed, as sequenced in a study of blood T cell repertoires in COVID-19. TCRdb's table, derived via immunoSEQ multiplex PCR, lists solely in-frame clones and lacks some. The table lists over 120,000 clones, over 65% of them singletons. The material sequenced was peripheral blood. These receptors were collected from a woman aged 80 or over with active or convalescent COVID-19.

J is TRBJ1-6 and V is TRBV28; the match to TRBD1 covers 7 bases. The CDR3 sequence is 15 residues long. Germline lookup yields CDR1 MDHEN and CDR2 SYDVKM. The V gene end was trimmed by 7 bases and the J gene end by 10 bases; junction bases not matched to a gene: 13. CDR3 loop: CASTPGWDSGSPLHF. The CDR3 nucleotides are TGTGCCAGCACCCCCGGGTGGGACAGTGGATCACCCCTCCACTTT.

This clone was seen only a few times. The CDR3 here is CASSQNAGGQNTEAFF. CDR3 in DNA: TGTGCCAGCTCACAAAACGCAGGGGGCCAGAACACTGAAGCTTTCTTT. The chain couples TRBV18 to TRBJ1-1, with 8 bases matching TRBD1. This CDR3 contains 16 residues. CDR1 is KGHSH, CDR2 LQKENI, per germline. The V and J ends lost 4 bases and 1 base, in that order; junction bases with no gene match: 8.

The J gene is TRBJ1-5, the V gene TRBV6-5, with TRBD1 matching over 8 bases. This CDR3 is built from 15 residues. V trimming: 6 bases; J trimming: 3 bases; junction bases outside the gene matches: 7. The V gene's germline CDR1 is MNHEY and CDR2 SVGAGI. In DNA, the CDR3 is TGTGCCAGCAGAGACAGGGGAGTCGCCAATCAGCCCCAGCATTTT. Its translation: CASRDRGVANQPQHF.

The CDR3 loop is CASSKGGQLPGGAVF. The CDR3 DNA reads TGTGCCAGCAGCAAAGGGGGACAGCTTCCAGGGGGAGCTGTTTTT. This chain joins TRBV21-1 and TRBJ2-2; whether TRBD1, the table's D call, matches the DNA was not checked. TRBV21-1 is a pseudogene segment. The CDR3 is 15 amino acids.

This clone was detected once. The chain is built from TRBV2 and TRBJ2-2; 11 positions match TRBD2. Germline-derived CDR1 and CDR2 are SNHLY and FYNNEI. The V gene end was trimmed by 1 base and the J gene end by 2 bases; junction bases not matched to a gene: 12. This CDR3 is built from 20 residues. The CDR3 region is CASSEVGLGLAGGNTGELFF. As DNA, the CDR3 is TGTGCCAGCAGTGAAGTGGGTCTTGGGCTAGCGGGGGGAAACACCGGGGAGCTGTTTTTT.

The rearrangement joins TRBV5-1 to TRBJ1-5; no firm D call. V shed 4 bases and J shed 1 base, with 12 bases lying between them. The germline CDR1 and CDR2 sequences are SGHRS and YFSETQ. There are 15 residues in the CDR3. The CDR3 here is CASSLTGNSNQPQHF. CDR3 DNA: TGCGCCAGCAGCCTCACGGGAAACAGCAATCAGCCCCAGCATTTT.

The CDR3, as DNA: TGTGCCACCAGCCCGCTCGGACAGGGCAACACCGGGGAGCTGTTTTTT. As protein: CATSPLGQGNTGELFF. The V call is TRBV15, the J call TRBJ2-2; 8 nucleotides line up with TRBD1. After removal of 5 bases from V and 2 bases from J, the junction contained 7 bases not matched to a gene. This CDR3 has 16 amino acids. CDR1 is LNHNV and CDR2 is YYDKDF in the germline V gene (reference sequence).

This clone was counted between two and nine times. In DNA form, the CDR3 reads TGTGCCAGCAGTAGACGACTAGCGGGGGAGAAGACCCAGTACTTC. Residues: CASSRRLAGEKTQYF. The V call is TRBV2, the J call TRBJ2-5, with 12 bases that match TRBD2. The CDR3 has 15 residues. The trim removed 5 bases at V and 6 bases at J, leaving 7 bases unmatched. The germline gives CDR1 SNHLY, CDR2 FYNNEI.

The V gene is TRBV15, the J gene TRBJ1-2, with a tentative D call TRBD1 (6 bases). The CDR3 length is 13 residues. Germline-derived CDR1 and CDR2 are LNHNV and YYDKDF (reference sequence). The V gene lost 1 base and the J gene lost 4 bases, with 7 bases spanning the gap. CDR3 in DNA: TGTGCCACCAGCAGAGCCAGGGGCTATGGCTACACCTTC. Translating gives CATSRARGYGYTF.

The rearrangement links TRBV15 to TRBJ1-2; 7 nucleotides line up with TRBD1. Germline values: CDR1 LNHNV, CDR2 YYDKDF (reference sequence). V trimming: 0 bases; J trimming: 6 bases; junction bases outside the gene matches: 4. The CDR3 spans 14 residues. The CDR3 protein is CATSRERGRDGYTF. As DNA, the CDR3 is TGTGCCACCAGCAGAGAAAGGGGGCGAGATGGCTACACCTTC.

The chain joins TRBV5-1 to TRBJ2-1; D is possibly TRBD1 (6 bases). CDR1 is SGHRS and CDR2 is YFSETQ in the germline V gene. Trimming stripped 3 bases from V and 5 bases from J, with 18 bases between. This CDR3 has 16 amino acids. The CDR3, as DNA: TGCGCCAGCAGCTGGTCAGGGGCAGCTGGTAACAATGAGCAGTTCTTC. Protein: CASSWSGAAGNNEQFF.

CDR3 bases: TGTGCCGCTGGAGGAGGGGGCCGTGTTCAGCCCCAGCATTTT. Translation gives CAAGGGGRVQPQHF. The chain is built from TRBV19 and TRBJ1-5; TRBD1 matches 7 bases. There are 14 residues in the CDR3. Germline CDR1 and CDR2: LNHDA and SQIVND (reference sequence). V dropped 11 bases and J dropped 6; count of bases not matched to a gene: 13. The full variable domain, in which reference TRBV19 and TRBJ1-5 provide the parts outside the CDR3, is DGGITQSPKYLFRKEGQNVTLSCEQNLNHDAMYWYRQDPGQGLRLIYYSQIVNDFQKGDIAEGYSVSREKKESFPLTVTSAQKNPTAFYLCAAGGGGRVQPQHFGDGTRLSIL.

The table lists this clone with a few counts. J is TRBJ2-4 and V is TRBV18; TRBD1 matches at 8 bases. Germline V gene data show CDR1 as KGHSH and CDR2 as LQKENI. This CDR3 has 17 residues. Germline trimming cut 4 bases from V and 7 bases from J; bases unmatched to any gene: 15. The CDR3 nucleotides read TGTGCCAGCTCACAGAGGAGCAGGGGGCAGGAGAGGAACATTCAGTACTTC. Its protein is CASSQRSRGQERNIQYF.

The chain couples TRBV2 to TRBJ1-4; D may be TRBD1 (6 bases). The CDR3 has 15 residues. Trimming shortened V by 1 base and J by 8 bases, and 14 bases separated the two germline ends. Germline values: CDR1 SNHLY, CDR2 FYNNEI. CDR3 loop: CASSEVGTGKEKLFF. In DNA form, the CDR3 reads TGTGCCAGCAGTGAAGTTGGAACAGGGAAGGAAAAACTGTTTTTT.

The genes are TRBV29-1 and TRBJ1-1; a possible D gene is TRBD1 (5 bases). Germline V gives CDR1 SQVTM, CDR2 ANQGSEA. The CDR3 totals 13 residues. V was cut by 4 bases and J by 5 bases, with 14 bases left in between. CDR3 amino acids: CSVGGRTGTEAFF. The CDR3 DNA reads as TGCAGCGTTGGGGGCAGGACGGGTACTGAAGCTTTCTTT.

This chain connects TRBV2 to TRBJ1-2, with TRBD1 as a possible D gene (6 bases). This CDR3 has 16 residues. V lost 5 bases and J lost 5, with 21 bases in between. The germline V gene has CDR1 SNHLY and CDR2 FYNNEI. CDR3 amino acids: CASSSGTLVGLYGYTF. CDR3 nucleotide sequence: TGTGCCAGCAGTTCCGGGACACTGGTGGGGTTGTATGGCTACACCTTC.

This clone was seen repeatedly, ten times or more. The chain couples TRBV28 to TRBJ1-3; D uncertain. Germline V gene data show CDR1 as MDHEN and CDR2 as SYDVKM. Trimming removed 7 bases from V and 6 bases from J, with 4 bases in between. CDR3 length: 10 amino acids. Written as DNA, the CDR3 is TGTGCCAGCATTAAAAACACCATATATTTT. Protein sequence: CASIKNTIYF.

The V gene is TRBV3-1 (or the pseudogene TRBV3-2), the J gene TRBJ2-1; D remains unclear. Germline loops: CDR1 LGHDT, CDR2 YNNKEL (reference sequence). CDR3 length equals 16 residues. V shed 4 bases and J shed 0 bases, with 13 bases lying between them. CDR3 nucleotides: TGTGCCAGCAGCCCAACCCAGAATCCCTCCTACAATGAGCAGTTCTTC. As protein: CASSPTQNPSYNEQFF.

This clone was detected many times. The genes are TRBV2 and TRBJ2-5, with D tentatively TRBD2 (7 bases). CDR1 and CDR2 (germline): SNHLY, FYNNEI. Trimming pared 6 bases from V and 9 bases from J, leaving 17 bases between. The CDR3 totals 13 residues. Written as DNA, the CDR3 is TGTGCCAGCAGCACCCTGGGGGGGCTGTCCCAGTACTTC. Translation: CASSTLGGLSQYF.

This clone showed up just once. The gene calls are TRBV13 and TRBJ2-6; TRBD1 matches 7 bases. Germline assignment: CDR1 PRHDT and CDR2 FYEKMQ (reference sequence). The CDR3 sequence is 21 residues long. The J segment lost 2 bases and the V segment lost 6 bases, leaving 22 bases of the junction unmatched. CDR3 in amino acids: CASSTRDSSLDLGPGANVLTF. The CDR3, as DNA: TGTGCCAGCAGTACCCGGGACAGCTCTTTGGATTTGGGTCCTGGGGCCAACGTCCTGACTTTC.

V usage is TRBV6-5 and J usage is TRBJ1-2; 8 bases map to TRBD1. Per germline, CDR1 MNHEY and CDR2 SVGAGI. J gave up 5 bases and V 5 bases, and 7 bases lay outside the gene matches. The CDR3 is 14 amino acids. The DNA of the CDR3 is TGTGCCAGCAGTCCAGGGGGCAGTAATTATGGCTACACCTTC. Amino acids: CASSPGGSNYGYTF.

The chain couples TRBV24-1 to TRBJ2-3, with 10 bases lining up with TRBD2. The J segment lost 3 bases and the V segment lost 4 bases, leaving 6 bases of the junction unmatched. CDR1 and CDR2 (germline): KGHDR, SFDVKD. The CDR3 covers 16 residues. The CDR3 DNA reads TGTGCCACCAGTGACCCTAGCGGGAGAGGGACAGATACGCAGTATTTT. Its protein product is CATSDPSGRGTDTQYF.

The V gene is TRBV28, the J gene TRBJ2-3; 7 bases match TRBD2. The CDR3 sequence is 16 residues long. Germline V gene lookup returns CDR1 MDHEN and CDR2 SYDVKM. After removal of 6 bases from V and 7 bases from J, the junction contained 16 bases not matched to a gene. The CDR3 protein is CASSRRGGVGRHTQYF. The CDR3 DNA follows: TGTGCCAGCAGCCGGCGCGGGGGAGTTGGTCGTCATACGCAGTATTTT.

A remark on this clone: This could be a read error, since a much larger clone is one nucleotide away. At the DNA level, this CDR3 is encoded by other sequences in the same sample as well. The CDR3 is CASSQDRAYEQYF. The DNA of the CDR3 is TGCGCCAGCAGCCAGGACAGGGCCTACGAGCAGTACTTC. The genes are TRBV4-3 and TRBJ2-7; 8 bases fit TRBD1. Germline CDR1 LGHNA, CDR2 YSLEER. There are 13 residues in the CDR3. Trimming removed 3 bases from V and 2 bases from J; junction bases left unmatched: 0.

The V gene is TRBV4-1, the J gene TRBJ1-1; D uncertain. Germline CDR1 and CDR2: MGHRA and YSYEKL. The CDR3 extends over 15 amino acids. The V end lost 0 bases, the J end lost 3 bases, and 11 bases lay between the germline ends. This CDR3 is CASSQDVRQYTEAFF. The DNA for the CDR3 is TGCGCCAGCAGCCAAGACGTGAGACAATACACTGAAGCTTTCTTT.

CDR3 loop: CSVTRTVNYGYTF. The CDR3 DNA follows: TGCAGCGTTACTAGGACGGTTAACTATGGCTACACCTTC. The J gene is TRBJ1-2, the V gene TRBV29-1, with unresolved D. The CDR3 extends over 13 amino acids. Trimming shortened V by 5 bases and J by 1 base, and 11 bases separated the two germline ends. Germline values: CDR1 SQVTM, CDR2 ANQGSEA.

The rearrangement uses TRBV13 and TRBJ2-1; D may be TRBD1 (7 bases). The CDR3 length is 16 residues. Trimming cost V 1 base and J 6 bases, with 16 bases left between them. CDR1 is PRHDT and CDR2 is FYEKMQ in the germline V gene (reference sequence). This CDR3 is CASSLVEGANFNEQFF. The CDR3 nucleotides are TGTGCCAGCAGCTTAGTGGAGGGGGCGAATTTCAATGAGCAGTTCTTC.

A few counts support this clone. The rearrangement joins TRBV27 to TRBJ2-6, with TRBD1 identical over 7 bases. This CDR3 comprises 18 residues. Germline V lookup: CDR1 MNHEY, CDR2 SMNVEV (reference sequence). The junction had 8 bases not matched to a gene; V was cut back by 3 bases and J by 0 bases. CDR3 loop: CASSFGQGDRSGANVLTF. The CDR3 bases are TGTGCCAGCAGTTTTGGGCAGGGGGACCGCTCTGGGGCCAACGTCCTGACTTTC.